Reported below is one T cell receptor beta chain. The sample belongs to a study of blood T cell repertoires in COVID-19. The overall study: Specimens from acute and convalescent COVID-19 originated in the United States, Italy and Spain. Sample material is recorded as cDNA or gDNA derived from T cells, B-cell-depleted T cells, or PBMCs.

How the authors handled the data: Reference gene primer amplification in the assay estimated nucleated cell counts. Assay used: immunoSEQ multiplex PCR; TCRdb lists only in-frame clones, some missing. The V and J calls and clone size were taken over from that table, and D and trimming were inferred from the DNA. Altogether approximately 90,000 clones are present, roughly nine tenths being singletons, with the ten largest covering approximately 8.9%. The CDR3 sequence is 14 residues long. V was clipped by 6 bases and J by 7 bases; unmatched bases: 8. CDR1 SGHDN and CDR2 FVKESK come from the germline V gene.

The V gene is TRBV14, the J gene TRBJ1-4, with 7 bases that match TRBD1. This receptor was taken from a man aged 45-60 years with acute or convalescent COVID-19. Sequencing was carried out using peripheral blood. The CDR3 bases are TGTGCCAGCAGAAAGGACAGGTGGGGTGAAAAACTGTTTTTT. Translation gives CASRKDRWGEKLFF. The variable domain in full, with the rest retrieved from reference TRBV14 and TRBJ1-4, is EAGVTQFPSHSVIEKGQTVTLRCDPISGHDNLYWYRRVMGKEIKFLLHFVKESKQDESGMPNNRFLAERTGGTYSTLKVQPAELEDSGVYFCASRKDRWGEKLFFGSGTQLSVL.